The following is a T cell receptor (beta chain) sequence with its context. Its antigen is still unknown. These data are taken from a study of CD8+ T cells in alopecia areata. Background on the study: The study gave treated patients oral tofacitinib at 5 to 10 mg twice daily.

The study, taken as a whole, reports: Normal skin's resident alphabeta T cells are also sequenced in scalp samples.

Both peripheral blood and punch biopsies of lesional scalp skin were obtained from patients who had alopecia areata. Following RNA extraction, reverse transcription yielded cDNA that acted as the sequencing template. Data came from immunoSEQ multiplex PCR; TCRdb stores just in-frame clones and leaves some out. The data contain about 69,000 clones, roughly 57% of them seen just once; the ten biggest clones take up approximately 15%. J gave up 5 bases and V 2 bases, and 1 base lay outside the gene matches. The CDR3 totals 13 residues. CDR1 and CDR2 from the germline V gene are SQVTM and ANQGSEA. This sequence joins TRBV29-1 and TRBJ2-2; 8 bases match TRBD1. Specimen: CD8+ T cells sorted from blood, collected at week 0. This clonotype originated in a human donor with alopecia areata. The DNA for the CDR3 is TGCAGCGTTGAAAACAGGGGGACCGGGGAGCTGTTTTTT. Amino acid sequence: CSVENRGTGELFF.